These 19 T cell receptor beta chains came from one sample sequenced in a study of blood T cells in healthy people across ages. A second PCR, run for roughly 7 to 12 cycles, used a sample-barcoded 5' primer plus a J-beta primer mix. MiXCR, run by TCRdb on the 5' RACE reads, gives a single entry per CDR3 protein. The sample records 700,000 or so distinct CDR3 sequences, around 43% being singletons. The sequenced sample was blood. These receptors all stem from a man older than 75 in good health.

The chain combines TRBV6-2 or TRBV6-3 with TRBJ2-6; a possible D gene is TRBD1 (5 bases). Germline V gene lookup returns CDR1 MNHEY and CDR2 SVGEGT. V was trimmed by 7 bases and J by 2 bases, leaving 15 bases between them. This CDR3 has 16 amino acids. The chain's CDR3 is CASTSPPGPGANVLTF. For the CDR3, the DNA is TGTGCCAGCACTTCCCCTCCAGGGCCTGGGGCCAACGTCCTGACTTTC.

The chain couples TRBV12-3 or TRBV12-4 to TRBJ1-5; D might be TRBD1 (5 bases). The CDR3 contains 14 residues. The V end lost 7 bases, the J end lost 4 bases, and 14 bases lay between the germline ends. In DNA, the CDR3 is TGTGCCAGCACCCTCGGGGGAGGGAATCAGCCCCAGCATTTT. Translated: CASTLGGGNQPQHF.

This clonotype was detected a few times. This chain joins TRBV7-2 and TRBJ1-2; 9 bases are a match to TRBD1. The CDR3 runs to 15 residues. V shed 3 bases, J shed 5 bases, and the junction held 7 bases outside the gene matches. Germline V lookup: CDR1 SGHTA, CDR2 FQGNSA. The CDR3 nucleotides read TGTGCCAGCAGCTTGACAGGGGGTTTTAATTATGGCTACACCTTC. Translated: CASSLTGGFNYGYTF.

The V call is TRBV29-1, the J call TRBJ2-5; 8 nucleotides agree with TRBD2. V trimming: 6 bases; J trimming: 5 bases; junction bases outside the gene matches: 11. This CDR3 spans 14 amino acids. CDR1 is SQVTM, CDR2 ANQGSEA, per germline. This chain's CDR3 is CSVDPGLETETQYF. The CDR3 nucleotides are TGCAGCGTGGACCCGGGACTAGAGACCGAGACCCAGTACTTC.

As for this clonotype: The junction departs from the called germline gene at one end, perhaps through a read error. J is TRBJ2-2 and V is TRBV25-1, with TRBD2 identical over 8 bases. Germline CDR1 and CDR2: MGHDK and SYGVNS. This CDR3 has 15 amino acids. The DNA of the CDR3 is TGTACCAGCAGTGACACAGGGACTAGGACCGGGGAGCTGTTTTTT. Translated: CTSSDTGTRTGELFF.

V and J are TRBV15 and TRBJ2-5; weak D call: TRBD1 (7 bases). Between the trimmed V and J ends, which lost 8 bases and 5 bases, there was a span of 18 bases. Germline V gene lookup returns CDR1 LNHNV and CDR2 YYDKDF (reference sequence). The CDR3 consists of 14 residues. The CDR3 region has the DNA TGTGCCACCGGATGGAGGGGGCGGGGTGAGACCCAGTACTTC. It specifies CATGWRGRGETQYF.

The chain joins TRBV5-1 to TRBJ2-5; D possibly corresponds to TRBD2 (5 bases). CDR1 and CDR2 from the germline V gene are SGHRS and YFSETQ. CDR3 length: 15 amino acids. Trimming cost V 6 bases and J 3 bases, with 18 bases left between them. The CDR3 sequence: CASNRESRVEETQYF. The DNA of the CDR3 is TGCGCCAGCAATAGGGAGTCGCGGGTTGAAGAGACCCAGTACTTC.

The gene calls are TRBV20-1 and TRBJ2-7; D may be TRBD2 (5 bases). V dropped 1 base and J dropped 3 bases, with 19 bases sitting between them. Germline lookup yields CDR1 DFQATT and CDR2 SNEGSKA (reference sequence). The CDR3 spans 16 residues. CDR3 in amino acids: CSARGQDESGVYEQYF. The CDR3 DNA reads as TGCAGTGCTAGAGGGCAGGATGAATCCGGGGTCTACGAGCAGTACTTC.

The gene calls are TRBV6-2 or TRBV6-3 and TRBJ2-4; a possible D gene is TRBD2 (5 bases). Trimming removed 5 bases at V and 0 bases at J, with 14 bases between. The CDR3 consists of 16 residues. Looked up from germline, CDR1 is MNHEY and CDR2 is SVGEGT. DNA for the CDR3: TGTGCCAGCAGTCCCCAAGCGGACCCAGCCAAAAACATTCAGTACTTC. Translated: CASSPQADPAKNIQYF.

This clonotype was counted only a few times. The chain is built from TRBV29-1 and TRBJ2-1; 8 positions match TRBD1. CDR1 is SQVTM, CDR2 ANQGSEA, per germline. This CDR3 is built from 16 residues. V shed 4 bases, J shed 0 bases, and the junction held 8 bases outside the gene matches. The CDR3 nucleotides read TGCAGCGTTGCAGGGGGCGCTTCCTACTCCTACAATGAGCAGTTCTTC. This codes for CSVAGGASYSYNEQFF.

This clonotype has only one observation. This chain joins TRBV20-1 and TRBJ2-3; TRBD1 matches 8 bases. Germline V gene lookup returns CDR1 DFQATT and CDR2 SNEGSKA (reference sequence). V was pared by 1 base and J by 5 bases, with 14 bases of the junction left unmatched. The CDR3 is 17 amino acids. The CDR3 loop reads CSARVHGRDRSVDTQYF. The CDR3 DNA sequence: TGCAGTGCTAGAGTACACGGACGGGACAGGTCGGTAGATACGCAGTATTTT.

The gene calls are TRBV20-1 and TRBJ2-3, with 8 bases identical to TRBD2. The CDR3 consists of 12 residues. V dropped 7 bases and J dropped 4; count of bases not matched to a gene: 4. CDR1 and CDR2 from the germline V gene are DFQATT and SNEGSKA (reference sequence). The chain's CDR3 is CSVGTRADTQYF. The CDR3, as DNA: TGCAGTGTCGGGACTAGAGCAGATACGCAGTATTTT.

The chain is built from TRBV7-2 and TRBJ1-5; D is undetermined. V was cut by 5 bases and J by 4 bases, with 9 bases left in between. CDR3 length equals 13 residues. Germline V gives CDR1 SGHTA, CDR2 FQGNSA. Here the CDR3 reads CASSPTRNQPQHF. CDR3 coding DNA: TGTGCCAGCAGCCCTACCCGGAATCAGCCCCAGCATTTT.

This clonotype has at least ten counts. The V and J genes are TRBV25-1 and TRBJ1-2; a weak D match, TRBD1 (5 bases). The CDR3 has 15 residues. From germline, CDR1 is MGHDK and CDR2 SYGVNS. Trimming took off 1 base at V and 7 bases at J, with 16 bases between the two ends. CDR3 in amino acids: CASSEFAGTRPGYTF. The CDR3 region has the DNA TGTGCCAGCAGTGAATTCGCCGGGACCCGTCCTGGCTACACCTTC.

A few counts support this clonotype. The chain carries TRBV5-1 and TRBJ2-3; tentative D call: TRBD2 (6 bases). Germline CDR1 SGHRS, CDR2 YFSETQ. Trimming removed 0 bases from V and 0 bases from J, with 11 bases in between. This CDR3 is 16 amino acids long. The CDR3, as DNA: TGCGCCAGCAGCTTGGGAACTAGCCCTAGCACAGATACGCAGTATTTT. Translating it yields CASSLGTSPSTDTQYF.

V usage is TRBV18 and J usage is TRBJ2-2; D is unclear. Trimming pared 1 base from V and 8 bases from J, leaving 17 bases between. CDR1 and CDR2 from the germline V gene are KGHSH and LQKENI. The CDR3 is 16 amino acids. As DNA, the CDR3 is TGTGCCAGCTCACCACGTCCTGGGCCCCTGATAGGGGAGCTGTTTTTT. This sequence encodes CASSPRPGPLIGELFF. The full variable domain, in which reference TRBV18 and TRBJ2-2 provide the parts outside the CDR3, is NAGVMQNPRHLVRRRGQEARLRCSPMKGHSHVYWYRQLPEEGLKFMVYLQKENIIDESGMPKERFSAEFPKEGPSILRIQQVVRGDSAAYFCASSPRPGPLIGELFFGEGSRLTVL.

The V gene is TRBV6-5, the J gene TRBJ2-1; 12 nucleotides line up with TRBD2. The CDR3 is 19 residues long. Per the germline V gene, CDR1 is MNHEY and CDR2 is SVGAGI. After removal of 1 base from V and 2 bases from J, the junction contained 9 bases not matched to a gene. The chain's CDR3 is CASSYFFKSSGGAYNEQFF. The CDR3 region has the DNA TGTGCCAGCAGTTACTTTTTTAAGTCTAGCGGGGGGGCCTACAATGAGCAGTTCTTC.

The chain carries TRBV14 and TRBJ2-1; the match to TRBD2 covers 7 bases. Looked up from germline, CDR1 is SGHDN and CDR2 is FVKESK. V lost 0 bases, J lost 4 bases, and 6 bases stayed unmatched. This CDR3 is built from 16 residues. The DNA for the CDR3 is TGTGCCAGCAGCCAAGAGAGGACTAGTAAATACAATGAGCAGTTCTTC. It codes for CASSQERTSKYNEQFF.

The chain carries TRBV5-4 and TRBJ2-2; 9 positions match TRBD2. Looked up from germline, CDR1 is SGHNT and CDR2 is YYREEE (reference sequence). This CDR3 contains 15 residues. After removal of 0 bases from V and 5 bases from J, the junction contained 2 bases not matched to a gene. In nucleotides, the CDR3 is TGTGCCAGCAGCTTGGCTAGCGGGGTGACCGGGGAGCTGTTTTTT. This translates into CASSLASGVTGELFF.